This T cell receptor (beta chain) is from a study of vaccination effects on CD4 cells after COVID-19. As regards this clone: The antigen remains undetermined.

The CDR3 is made up of 15 amino acids. Germline CDR1 reads MNHEY; CDR2 reads SMNVEV (reference sequence). The V gene lost 6 bases and the J gene lost 5 bases, with 17 bases spanning the gap. TCRdb keeps only in-frame clones here, not all; method: immunoSEQ multiplex PCR. Of around 19,000 clones in the sample, roughly 74% were seen once. Antigen-specific CD4+ T cells were first expanded with viral peptide pools by the ViraFEST assay and only then sequenced. Isolating CD4+ T cells followed less than 11 days of culture. This person caught SARS-CoV-2 sometime from March to December 2020, and PCR testing confirmed the infection.

The V and J genes are TRBV27 and TRBJ2-1; D may be TRBD2 (6 bases). Sequenced here: CD4+ T cells from PBMCs cultured with a peptide pool, sampled before COVID-19 vaccination. The receptor was derived from a human donor who had a prior SARS-CoV-2 infection. The CDR3 here is CASSPRLVRDNEQFF. The CDR3 DNA reads as TGTGCCAGCAGCCCCAGACTAGTGAGGGACAATGAGCAGTTCTTC.